The rows below give T cell receptor beta chains drawn from one sample of a study of blood T cell repertoires in COVID-19. Sequencing was performed with immunoSEQ multiplex PCR; in TCRdb, only in-frame clones are kept and a portion is missing. The data show about 300,000 clones, with 75% to 90% seen just once and 4% to 6% held by the top ten. The material sequenced was PBMCs or T cells enriched from blood (not recorded which). The receptor source for this set is a man between 60 and 75 years old who had recovered from COVID-19. Both conserved end residues are part of each CDR3. Each record gives: J gene, CDR3 length, clone size, V gene, D gene, CDR3 DNA, CDR3 protein. The D gene is left open where the match is weak. Where a row states a size, it is once, few, many or the class of an expanded clone; other rows omit it.

j_gene: TRBJ2-7; len: 16; abundance: once; v_gene: TRBV4-1; d_gene: TRBD1; CDR3nt: TGCGCCAGCAGCCAAGAACGGCAGGGGGCTTCCTACGAGCAGTACTTC; CDR3aa: CASSQERQGASYEQYF
j_gene: TRBJ1-4; len: 15; abundance: -; v_gene: TRBV28; d_gene: -; CDR3nt: TGTGCCAGCAGTTCGAATTGGAGGGACGATGAAAAACTGTTTTTT; CDR3aa: CASSSNWRDDEKLFF
j_gene: TRBJ1-1; len: 15; abundance: -; v_gene: TRBV7-9; d_gene: -; CDR3nt: TGTGCCAGCAGCTTAGAGGGGCGGGGGAACACTGAAGCTTTCTTT; CDR3aa: CASSLEGRGNTEAFF
j_gene: TRBJ2-7; len: 15; abundance: -; v_gene: TRBV30; d_gene: TRBD2; CDR3nt: TGTGCCTGGAGTACGGGGCAAGCGGGAGTCTACGAGCAGTACTTC; CDR3aa: CAWSTGQAGVYEQYF
j_gene: TRBJ2-2; len: 16; abundance: -; v_gene: TRBV7-3; d_gene: -; CDR3nt: TGTGCCAGCAGCTTAACGTTCACTTCGAACACCGGGGAGCTGTTTTTT; CDR3aa: CASSLTFTSNTGELFF
j_gene: TRBJ2-1; len: 16; abundance: -; v_gene: TRBV30; d_gene: TRBD2; CDR3nt: TGTGCCTGGAGCTCGACGGGAACTAGCGCCTACAATGAGCAGTTCTTC; CDR3aa: CAWSSTGTSAYNEQFF
j_gene: TRBJ1-2; len: 14; abundance: -; v_gene: TRBV30; d_gene: TRBD1; CDR3nt: TGTGCCTGGAGTGAAGCCAGGGACAGGGATGGCTACACCTTC; CDR3aa: CAWSEARDRDGYTF
j_gene: TRBJ2-7; len: 14; abundance: -; v_gene: TRBV19; d_gene: TRBD1; CDR3nt: TGTGCCAGTAGTATAGCAGGGGGCCCCTACGAGCAGTACTTC; CDR3aa: CASSIAGGPYEQYF
j_gene: TRBJ2-7; len: 18; abundance: -; v_gene: TRBV21-1; d_gene: -; CDR3nt: TGTGCCAGCAGCAAGGGGAGAAGGGGTAGCGGTTGTGAGGACGAGCAGTACTTC; CDR3aa: CASSKGRRGSGCEDEQYF
j_gene: TRBJ2-1; len: 14; abundance: -; v_gene: TRBV6-5; d_gene: TRBD2; CDR3nt: TGTGCCAGCAACCCGGGGGGACGGGGCAATGAGCAGTTCTTC; CDR3aa: CASNPGGRGNEQFF
j_gene: TRBJ1-4; len: 16; abundance: -; v_gene: TRBV28; d_gene: TRBD1; CDR3nt: TGTGCCAGCAGCATCCCCTTGGGACAGGGTTATGAAAAACTGTTTTTT; CDR3aa: CASSIPLGQGYEKLFF
j_gene: TRBJ2-5; len: 16; abundance: -; v_gene: TRBV5-1; d_gene: TRBD1; CDR3nt: TGCGCCAGCAGCCCAGGACAGGGACTCTTAAGAGAGACCCAGTACTTC; CDR3aa: CASSPGQGLLRETQYF
j_gene: TRBJ1-6; len: 16; abundance: -; v_gene: TRBV6-6; d_gene: TRBD1; CDR3nt: TGTGCCAGCAGTTTCACGACAGGGAGGAATAATTCACCCCTCCACTTT; CDR3aa: CASSFTTGRNNSPLHF
j_gene: TRBJ1-3; len: 17; abundance: -; v_gene: TRBV14; d_gene: TRBD1; CDR3nt: TGTGCCAGCAGCCAAGGAAGGACAGGCGCCTCTGGAAACACCATATATTTT; CDR3aa: CASSQGRTGASGNTIYF
j_gene: TRBJ1-3; len: 14; abundance: once; v_gene: TRBV5-1; d_gene: -; CDR3nt: TGCGCCAGCAGCCAAACTAACTCTGGAAACACCATATATTTT; CDR3aa: CASSQTNSGNTIYF
j_gene: TRBJ2-1; len: 16; abundance: -; v_gene: TRBV5-6; d_gene: -; CDR3nt: TGTGCCAGCAGCTTGTTTGGGGAGGTAATCTACAATGAGCAGTTCTTC; CDR3aa: CASSLFGEVIYNEQFF
j_gene: TRBJ1-5; len: 14; abundance: -; v_gene: TRBV2; d_gene: -; CDR3nt: TGTGCCAGCAGTGATGGGGGGGCAGGGCAGCCCCAGCATTTT; CDR3aa: CASSDGGAGQPQHF
j_gene: TRBJ2-7; len: 15; abundance: -; v_gene: TRBV7-9; d_gene: -; CDR3nt: TGTGCCAGCAGCTCAGCAGGGGCGAGATCCTACGAGCAGTACTTC; CDR3aa: CASSSAGARSYEQYF
j_gene: TRBJ2-7; len: 15; abundance: -; v_gene: TRBV28; d_gene: -; CDR3nt: TGTGCCAGCAGTCCCACCGGGACACCAACCTACGAGCAGTACTTC; CDR3aa: CASSPTGTPTYEQYF
j_gene: TRBJ2-1; len: 19; abundance: -; v_gene: TRBV3-1/TRBV3-2; d_gene: TRBD2; CDR3nt: TGTGCCAGCAGCCAAGGAACTGGCGGGAGGGGGGGCTCCTACAATGAGCAGTTCTTC; CDR3aa: CASSQGTGGRGGSYNEQFF
j_gene: TRBJ2-7; len: 12; abundance: few; v_gene: TRBV29-1; d_gene: -; CDR3nt: TGCAGCGTTGGTGGCCTCTCCCTCGAGCAGTACTTC; CDR3aa: CSVGGLSLEQYF
j_gene: TRBJ2-2; len: 14; abundance: -; v_gene: TRBV5-1; d_gene: TRBD1; CDR3nt: TGCGCCAGCAGCAATGGACAGGCCACCGGGGAGCTGTTTTTT; CDR3aa: CASSNGQATGELFF
j_gene: TRBJ1-5; len: 15; abundance: -; v_gene: TRBV7-9; d_gene: TRBD1; CDR3nt: TGTGCCAGCAGTCGGACAGGGGGAGGGAATCAGCCCCAGCATTTT; CDR3aa: CASSRTGGGNQPQHF
j_gene: TRBJ1-1; len: 16; abundance: -; v_gene: TRBV6-5; d_gene: -; CDR3nt: TGTGCCAGCAGTTACTCGCAAGCGGGTATGAACACTGAAGCTTTCTTT; CDR3aa: CASSYSQAGMNTEAFF
j_gene: TRBJ1-2; len: 15; abundance: -; v_gene: TRBV9; d_gene: -; CDR3nt: TGTGCCAGCAGCGTAGATCCTTTGGAGTCGTATGGCTACACCTTC; CDR3aa: CASSVDPLESYGYTF
j_gene: TRBJ2-1; len: 11; abundance: -; v_gene: TRBV3-1/TRBV3-2; d_gene: -; CDR3nt: TGTGCCAGCAGCCATTCCATTGAGCAGTTCTTC; CDR3aa: CASSHSIEQFF
j_gene: TRBJ1-5; len: 15; abundance: once; v_gene: TRBV2; d_gene: TRBD1; CDR3nt: TGTGCCAGCAGCTTTGGACAGGGTAGCAATCAGCCCCAGCATTTT; CDR3aa: CASSFGQGSNQPQHF
j_gene: TRBJ1-4; len: 14; abundance: few; v_gene: TRBV28; d_gene: TRBD1; CDR3nt: TGTGCCAGCAGTGAACAGGGGGACGGGGAAAAACTGTTTTTT; CDR3aa: CASSEQGDGEKLFF
j_gene: TRBJ2-7; len: 13; abundance: -; v_gene: TRBV5-1; d_gene: -; CDR3nt: TGCGCCAGCAGCTCTCAGGGACTCTACGAGCAGTACTTC; CDR3aa: CASSSQGLYEQYF
j_gene: TRBJ1-5; len: 18; abundance: -; v_gene: TRBV3-1/TRBV3-2; d_gene: TRBD1; CDR3nt: TGTGCCAGCAGTTTAGGGACAGGGGGCCGGAGGGGCAATCAGCCCCAGCATTTT; CDR3aa: CASSLGTGGRRGNQPQHF
j_gene: TRBJ1-2; len: 17; abundance: -; v_gene: TRBV5-6; d_gene: TRBD1; CDR3nt: TGTGCCAGCAGCTTGCTCCGGACAGGGGGCGACGGCTATGGCTACACCTTC; CDR3aa: CASSLLRTGGDGYGYTF
j_gene: TRBJ1-3; len: 16; abundance: -; v_gene: TRBV27; d_gene: -; CDR3nt: TGTGCCAACCCATCCCTGACAGGTTCCTCTGGAAACACCATATATTTT; CDR3aa: CANPSLTGSSGNTIYF
j_gene: TRBJ1-5; len: 14; abundance: -; v_gene: TRBV5-1; d_gene: -; CDR3nt: TGCGCCAGCAGCTTGGCCTCGGGGGATCAGCCCCAGCATTTT; CDR3aa: CASSLASGDQPQHF
j_gene: TRBJ1-2; len: 16; abundance: -; v_gene: TRBV28; d_gene: TRBD1; CDR3nt: TGTGCCAGCAGTTACTCCGGGACAGGGGGTTCTTTGGCGCACACCTTC; CDR3aa: CASSYSGTGGSLAHTF
j_gene: TRBJ1-5; len: 14; abundance: -; v_gene: TRBV19; d_gene: -; CDR3nt: TGTGCCAGTAGTATTATGGCGGGGAATCAGCCCCAGCATTTT; CDR3aa: CASSIMAGNQPQHF
j_gene: TRBJ2-7; len: 16; abundance: -; v_gene: TRBV6-5; d_gene: TRBD1; CDR3nt: TGTGCCAGCAGTTTCGCGACAGGGGAAAATCCCTACGAGCAGTACTTC; CDR3aa: CASSFATGENPYEQYF
j_gene: TRBJ2-7; len: 19; abundance: -; v_gene: TRBV18; d_gene: TRBD2; CDR3nt: TGTGCCAGCTCACCACCTCCGGGACTAGCGGGACAGAAAATCTACGAGCAGTACTTC; CDR3aa: CASSPPPGLAGQKIYEQYF
j_gene: TRBJ2-5; len: 15; abundance: -; v_gene: TRBV28; d_gene: -; CDR3nt: TGTGCCAGCAGTTTTTCCACGACACGGGGTGAGACCCAGTACTTC; CDR3aa: CASSFSTTRGETQYF
j_gene: TRBJ2-5; len: 15; abundance: -; v_gene: TRBV29-1; d_gene: TRBD2; CDR3nt: TGCAGCGTTAGGACTAGCGGGAGGGCCGGAGAGACCCAGTACTTC; CDR3aa: CSVRTSGRAGETQYF
j_gene: TRBJ1-4; len: 16; abundance: -; v_gene: TRBV27; d_gene: TRBD1; CDR3nt: TGTGCCAGCAGTTTAAACAGGGGGGGAGCTTTTGAAAAACTGTTTTTT; CDR3aa: CASSLNRGGAFEKLFF
j_gene: TRBJ2-4; len: 17; abundance: -; v_gene: TRBV5-4; d_gene: -; CDR3nt: TGTGCCAGCAGCTTTTATGGGACGGGACTAGCCAAAAACATTCAGTACTTC; CDR3aa: CASSFYGTGLAKNIQYF
j_gene: TRBJ2-1; len: 19; abundance: -; v_gene: TRBV9; d_gene: TRBD2; CDR3nt: TGTGCCAGCAGCGTAGGTGCGGGAGCCCGCCTAGGATCCTACAATGAGCAGTTCTTC; CDR3aa: CASSVGAGARLGSYNEQFF
j_gene: TRBJ2-7; len: 15; abundance: -; v_gene: TRBV19; d_gene: -; CDR3nt: TGTGCCAGTAGTATAGATACCAGGGCAATCTACGAGCAGTACTTC; CDR3aa: CASSIDTRAIYEQYF
j_gene: TRBJ2-7; len: 16; abundance: -; v_gene: TRBV19; d_gene: TRBD2; CDR3nt: TGTGCCAGTAGTATAGTTGGGACTACCCTGGGATACGAGCAGTACTTC; CDR3aa: CASSIVGTTLGYEQYF
j_gene: TRBJ2-5; len: 16; abundance: -; v_gene: TRBV7-6; d_gene: TRBD2; CDR3nt: TGTGCCAGCAGCTTAGCGCTAAGCGGGAGTGATGAGACCCAGTACTTC; CDR3aa: CASSLALSGSDETQYF
j_gene: TRBJ2-3; len: 13; abundance: -; v_gene: TRBV19; d_gene: -; CDR3nt: TGTGCCAGTAGACTGGAGGTGGCAGATACGCAGTATTTT; CDR3aa: CASRLEVADTQYF
j_gene: TRBJ1-1; len: 14; abundance: -; v_gene: TRBV7-9; d_gene: -; CDR3nt: TGTGCCAGCAGCTTTGGGCGCAGGGACACTGAAGCTTTCTTT; CDR3aa: CASSFGRRDTEAFF
j_gene: TRBJ2-2; len: 14; abundance: -; v_gene: TRBV21-1; d_gene: -; CDR3nt: TGTGCCAACCCTTCAACACCATGCACCGGGGAGCTGTTTTTT; CDR3aa: CANPSTPCTGELFF
j_gene: TRBJ1-2; len: 15; abundance: -; v_gene: TRBV14; d_gene: TRBD1; CDR3nt: TGTGCCAGCAGCCCACGGACAGGGACTGACTATGGCTACACCTTC; CDR3aa: CASSPRTGTDYGYTF
j_gene: TRBJ2-7; len: 15; abundance: few; v_gene: TRBV7-8; d_gene: TRBD2; CDR3nt: TGTGCCAGCAGCTCCCTAGCGGGGAACTCCTACGAGCAGTACTTC; CDR3aa: CASSSLAGNSYEQYF
j_gene: TRBJ2-4; len: 16; abundance: -; v_gene: TRBV9; d_gene: -; CDR3nt: TGTGCCAGCAGCGCCCAATCACAGTTAGCCAAAAACATTCAGTACTTC; CDR3aa: CASSAQSQLAKNIQYF
j_gene: TRBJ1-4; len: 16; abundance: -; v_gene: TRBV18; d_gene: -; CDR3nt: TGTGCCAGCTCACCCCTTGATTTGCCAGGGGATGAAAAACTGTTTTTT; CDR3aa: CASSPLDLPGDEKLFF
j_gene: TRBJ2-7; len: 14; abundance: -; v_gene: TRBV7-9; d_gene: TRBD1; CDR3nt: TGTGCCAGCAGCTTCTCAGGGGGCTTTGCCGAGCAGTACTTC; CDR3aa: CASSFSGGFAEQYF
j_gene: TRBJ2-7; len: 13; abundance: -; v_gene: TRBV7-9; d_gene: -; CDR3nt: TGTGCCAGCAGCTTGGGACTTTACTACGAGCAGTACTTC; CDR3aa: CASSLGLYYEQYF
j_gene: TRBJ2-2; len: 15; abundance: -; v_gene: TRBV4-1; d_gene: TRBD2; CDR3nt: TGCGCCAGCAGCCAAGGGACTAGTCGGGTCGGGGAGCTGTTTTTT; CDR3aa: CASSQGTSRVGELFF
j_gene: TRBJ2-7; len: 16; abundance: -; v_gene: TRBV6-5; d_gene: -; CDR3nt: TGTGCCAGCAGTTACCAGGGGGGACAGAGCTCCTACGAGCAGTACTTC; CDR3aa: CASSYQGGQSSYEQYF
j_gene: TRBJ1-5; len: 13; abundance: -; v_gene: TRBV2; d_gene: -; CDR3nt: TGTGCCAGCAGTGATTTTGGCCCTGCCTCCCAGCATTTT; CDR3aa: CASSDFGPASQHF
j_gene: TRBJ1-2; len: 16; abundance: -; v_gene: TRBV28; d_gene: TRBD1; CDR3nt: TGTGCCAGCAGTTCAGGACAGGGGGCGCTTAGTTATGGCTACACCTTC; CDR3aa: CASSSGQGALSYGYTF
j_gene: TRBJ2-2; len: 14; abundance: -; v_gene: TRBV7-2; d_gene: -; CDR3nt: TGTGCCAGCAGCTTACAACTGAAAAACGGGGAGCTGTTTTTT; CDR3aa: CASSLQLKNGELFF